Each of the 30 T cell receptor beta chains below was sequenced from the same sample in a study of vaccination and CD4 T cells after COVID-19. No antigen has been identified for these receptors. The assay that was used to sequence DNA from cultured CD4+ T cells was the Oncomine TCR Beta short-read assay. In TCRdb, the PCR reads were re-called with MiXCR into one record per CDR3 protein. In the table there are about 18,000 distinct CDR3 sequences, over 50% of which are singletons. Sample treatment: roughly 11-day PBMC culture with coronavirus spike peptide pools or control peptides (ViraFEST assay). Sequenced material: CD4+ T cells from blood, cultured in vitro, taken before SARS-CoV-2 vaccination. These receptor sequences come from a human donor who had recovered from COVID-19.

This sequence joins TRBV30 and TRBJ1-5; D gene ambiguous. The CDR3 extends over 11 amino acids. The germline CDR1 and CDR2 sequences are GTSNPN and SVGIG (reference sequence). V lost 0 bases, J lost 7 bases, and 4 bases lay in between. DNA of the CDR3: TGTGCCTGGAGTGTTGGCCAGCCCCAGCATTTT. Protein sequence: CAWSVGQPQHF. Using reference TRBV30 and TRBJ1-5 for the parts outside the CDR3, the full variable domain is SQTIHQWPATLVQPVGSPLSLECTVEGTSNPNLYWYRQAAGRGLQLLFYSVGIGQISSEVPQNLSASRPQDRQFILSSKKLLLSDSGFYLCAWSVGQPQHFGDGTRLSIL.

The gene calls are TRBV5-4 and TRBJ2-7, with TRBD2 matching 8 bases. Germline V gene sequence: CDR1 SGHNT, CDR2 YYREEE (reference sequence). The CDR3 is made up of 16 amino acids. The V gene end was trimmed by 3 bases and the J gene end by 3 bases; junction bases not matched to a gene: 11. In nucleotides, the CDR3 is TGTGCCAGCAGCTCGTTGAGCGGGAGCCAAGGCTACGAGCAGTACTTC. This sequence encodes CASSSLSGSQGYEQYF.

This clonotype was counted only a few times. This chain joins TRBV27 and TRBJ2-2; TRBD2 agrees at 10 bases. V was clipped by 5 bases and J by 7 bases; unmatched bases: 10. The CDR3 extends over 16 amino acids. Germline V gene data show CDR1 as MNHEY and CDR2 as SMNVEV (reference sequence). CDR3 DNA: TGTGCCAGCAGTGTAAGCTGGACTAGCGGCTTCGGGGAGCTGTTTTTT. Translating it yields CASSVSWTSGFGELFF.

DNA of the CDR3: TGCAGTGCTAGTCCCCAGGGGGCTAACTATGGCTACACCTTC. Its translation: CSASPQGANYGYTF. The chain recombines TRBV20-1 with TRBJ1-2; the match to TRBD1 covers 7 bases. The CDR3 sequence is 14 residues long. The germline CDR1 and CDR2 sequences are DFQATT and SNEGSKA (reference sequence). V lost 3 bases, J lost 0 bases, and 4 bases stayed unmatched.

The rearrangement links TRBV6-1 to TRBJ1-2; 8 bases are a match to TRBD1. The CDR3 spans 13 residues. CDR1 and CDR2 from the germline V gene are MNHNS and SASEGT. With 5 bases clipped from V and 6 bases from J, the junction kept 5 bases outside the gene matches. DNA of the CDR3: TGTGCCAGCAGTCCCGACAGGGGCAATGGCTACACCTTC. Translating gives CASSPDRGNGYTF.

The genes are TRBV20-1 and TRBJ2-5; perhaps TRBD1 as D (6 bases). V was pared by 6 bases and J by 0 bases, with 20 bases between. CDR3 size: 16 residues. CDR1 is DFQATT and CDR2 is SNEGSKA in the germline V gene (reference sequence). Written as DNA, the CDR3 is TGCAGTGCCGGGTTGGGCAGCGGACAGTACCAAGAGACCCAGTACTTC. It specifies CSAGLGSGQYQETQYF.

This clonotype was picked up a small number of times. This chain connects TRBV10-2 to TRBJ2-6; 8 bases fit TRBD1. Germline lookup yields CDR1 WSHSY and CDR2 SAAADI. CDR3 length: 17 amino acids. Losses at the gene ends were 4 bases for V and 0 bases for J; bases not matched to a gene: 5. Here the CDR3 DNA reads TGCGCCAGCAGTGGGGGACAGGCAGCCTCTGGGGCCAACGTCCTGACTTTC. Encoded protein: CASSGGQAASGANVLTF.

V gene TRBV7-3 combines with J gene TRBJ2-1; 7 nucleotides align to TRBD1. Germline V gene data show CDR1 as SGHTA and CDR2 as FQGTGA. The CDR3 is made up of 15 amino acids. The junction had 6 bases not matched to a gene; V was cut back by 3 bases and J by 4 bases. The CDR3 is CASSFDRAGYNEQFF. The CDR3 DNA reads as TGTGCCAGCAGCTTCGACAGGGCAGGGTACAATGAGCAGTTCTTC. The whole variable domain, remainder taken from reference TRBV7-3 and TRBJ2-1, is GAGVSQTPSNKVTEKGKYVELRCDPISGHTALYWYRQSLGQGPEFLIYFQGTGAADDSGLPNDRFFAVRPEGSVSTLKIQRTERGDSAVYLCASSFDRAGYNEQFFGPGTRLTVL.

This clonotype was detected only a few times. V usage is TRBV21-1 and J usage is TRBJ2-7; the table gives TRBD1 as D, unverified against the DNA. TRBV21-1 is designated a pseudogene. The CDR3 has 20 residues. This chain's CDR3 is CASSNNQGPRLVPSNYEQYF. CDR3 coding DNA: TGTGCCAGCAGCAACAATCAGGGGCCTAGACTAGTTCCCTCAAACTACGAGCAGTACTTC.

The CDR3 bases are TGTGCCAGCAGTGACAGGGGGCCCTGGGAGACCCAGTACTTC. Its translation is CASSDRGPWETQYF. This rearrangement joins TRBV12-3 or TRBV12-4 to TRBJ2-5; 10 bases agree with TRBD1. CDR3 size: 14 residues. V was pared by 5 bases and J by 5 bases, with 5 bases of the junction left unmatched.

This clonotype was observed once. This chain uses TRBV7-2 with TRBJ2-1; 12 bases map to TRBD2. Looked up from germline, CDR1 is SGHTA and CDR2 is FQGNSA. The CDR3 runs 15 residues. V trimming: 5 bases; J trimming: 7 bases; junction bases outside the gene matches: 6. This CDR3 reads CASSRRLAGENEQFF. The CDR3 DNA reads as TGTGCCAGCAGCAGGAGACTAGCGGGAGAGAATGAGCAGTTCTTC.

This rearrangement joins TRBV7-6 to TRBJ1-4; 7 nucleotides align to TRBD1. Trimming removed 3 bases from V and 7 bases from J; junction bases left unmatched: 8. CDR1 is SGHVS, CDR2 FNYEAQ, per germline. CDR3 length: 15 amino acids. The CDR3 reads CASSFNQGGGEKLFF. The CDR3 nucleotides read TGTGCCAGCAGCTTTAATCAAGGGGGCGGTGAAAAACTGTTTTTT. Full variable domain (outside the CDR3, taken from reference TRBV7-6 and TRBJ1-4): GAGVSQSPRYKVTKRGQDVALRCDPISGHVSLYWYRQALGQGPEFLTYFNYEAQQDKSGLPNDRFSAERPEGSISTLTIQRTEQRDSAMYRCASSFNQGGGEKLFFGSGTQLSVL.

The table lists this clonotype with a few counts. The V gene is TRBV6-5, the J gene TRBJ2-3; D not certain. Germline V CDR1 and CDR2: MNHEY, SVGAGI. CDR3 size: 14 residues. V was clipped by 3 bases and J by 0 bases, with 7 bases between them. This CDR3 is CASSYMSSTDTQYF. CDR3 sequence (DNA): TGTGCCAGCAGTTATATGTCTAGCACAGATACGCAGTATTTT.

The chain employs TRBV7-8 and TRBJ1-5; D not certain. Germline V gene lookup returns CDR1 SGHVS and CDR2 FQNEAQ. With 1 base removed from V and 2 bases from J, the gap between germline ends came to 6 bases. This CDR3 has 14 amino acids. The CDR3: CASSLGAGNQPQHF. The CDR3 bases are TGTGCCAGCAGCTTAGGCGCGGGCAATCAGCCCCAGCATTTT.

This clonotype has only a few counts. This CDR3 reads CATSDLGQPYGYTF. DNA of the CDR3: TGTGCCACCAGTGATTTGGGGCAGCCCTATGGCTACACCTTC. J is TRBJ1-2 and V is TRBV24-1; D not certain. The V and J ends lost 0 bases and 4 bases respectively, with 8 bases between them. CDR3 size: 14 residues. Germline-derived CDR1 and CDR2 are KGHDR and SFDVKD.

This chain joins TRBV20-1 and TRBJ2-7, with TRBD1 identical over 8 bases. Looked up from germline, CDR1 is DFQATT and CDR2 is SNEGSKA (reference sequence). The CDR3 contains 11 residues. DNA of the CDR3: TGCAGCCCTGGACAGGGTGACGAGCAGTACTTC. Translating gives CSPGQGDEQYF.

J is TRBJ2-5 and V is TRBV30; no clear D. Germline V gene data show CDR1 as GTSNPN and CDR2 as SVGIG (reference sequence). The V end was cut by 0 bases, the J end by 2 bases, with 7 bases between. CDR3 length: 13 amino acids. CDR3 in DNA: TGTGCCTGGAGTGTACGTAGACAAGAGACCCAGTACTTC. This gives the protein CAWSVRRQETQYF.

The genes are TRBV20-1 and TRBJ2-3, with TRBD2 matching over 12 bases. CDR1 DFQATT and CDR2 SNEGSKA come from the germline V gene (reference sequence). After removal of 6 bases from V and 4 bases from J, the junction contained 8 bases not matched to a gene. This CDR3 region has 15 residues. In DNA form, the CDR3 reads TGCAGTGCCAAACCTAGCGGGAGGGCCCCAGATACGCAGTATTTT. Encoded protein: CSAKPSGRAPDTQYF.

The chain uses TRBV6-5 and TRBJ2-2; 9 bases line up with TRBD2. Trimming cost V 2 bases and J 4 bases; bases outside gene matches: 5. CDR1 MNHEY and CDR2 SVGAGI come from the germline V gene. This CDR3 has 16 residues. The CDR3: CASSYRSGSSTGELFF. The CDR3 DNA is TGTGCCAGCAGTTACCGTAGCGGGAGCTCCACCGGGGAGCTGTTTTTT.

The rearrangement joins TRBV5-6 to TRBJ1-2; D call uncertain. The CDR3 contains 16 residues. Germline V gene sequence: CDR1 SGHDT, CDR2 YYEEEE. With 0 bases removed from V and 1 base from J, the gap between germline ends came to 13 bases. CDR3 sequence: CASSLGSVRSNYGYTF. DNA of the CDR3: TGTGCCAGCAGCTTGGGGTCGGTGCGAAGTAACTATGGCTACACCTTC. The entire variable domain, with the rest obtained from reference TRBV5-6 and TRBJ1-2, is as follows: DAGVTQSPTHLIKTRGQQVTLRCSPKSGHDTVSWYQQALGQGPQFIFQYYEEEERQRGNFPDRFSGHQFPNYSSELNVNALLLGDSALYLCASSLGSVRSNYGYTFGSGTRLTVV.

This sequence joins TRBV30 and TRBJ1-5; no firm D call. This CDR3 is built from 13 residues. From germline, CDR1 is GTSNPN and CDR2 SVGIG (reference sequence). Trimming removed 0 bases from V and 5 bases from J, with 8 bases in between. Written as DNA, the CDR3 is TGTGCCTGGAGTGTCGGGGTAGATCAGCCCCAGCATTTT. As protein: CAWSVGVDQPQHF.

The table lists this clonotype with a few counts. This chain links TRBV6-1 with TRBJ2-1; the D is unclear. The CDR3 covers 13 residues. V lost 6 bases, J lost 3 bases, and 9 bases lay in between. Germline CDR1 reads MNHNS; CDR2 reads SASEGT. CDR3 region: CASRRWSYNEQFF. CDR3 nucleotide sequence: TGTGCCAGCAGACGCTGGAGCTACAATGAGCAGTTCTTC.

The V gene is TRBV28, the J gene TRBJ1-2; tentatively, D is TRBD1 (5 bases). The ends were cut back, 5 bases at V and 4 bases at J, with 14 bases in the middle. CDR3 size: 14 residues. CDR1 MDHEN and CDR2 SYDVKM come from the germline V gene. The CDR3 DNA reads TGTGCCAGCAGTACCCATCAGGGTGTCTATGGCTACACCTTC. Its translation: CASSTHQGVYGYTF.

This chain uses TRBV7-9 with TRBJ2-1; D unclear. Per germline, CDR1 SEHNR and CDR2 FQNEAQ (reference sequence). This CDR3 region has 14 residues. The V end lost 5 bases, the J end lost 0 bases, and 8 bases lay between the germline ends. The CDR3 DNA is TGTGCCAGCAGCCAACATGGCTCCTACAATGAGCAGTTCTTC. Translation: CASSQHGSYNEQFF.

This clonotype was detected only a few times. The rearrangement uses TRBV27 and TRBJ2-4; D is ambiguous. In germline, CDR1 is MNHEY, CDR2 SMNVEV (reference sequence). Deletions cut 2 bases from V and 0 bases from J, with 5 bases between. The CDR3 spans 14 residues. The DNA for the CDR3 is TGTGCCAGCAGTTTAGATCCAGCCAAAAACATTCAGTACTTC. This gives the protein CASSLDPAKNIQYF.

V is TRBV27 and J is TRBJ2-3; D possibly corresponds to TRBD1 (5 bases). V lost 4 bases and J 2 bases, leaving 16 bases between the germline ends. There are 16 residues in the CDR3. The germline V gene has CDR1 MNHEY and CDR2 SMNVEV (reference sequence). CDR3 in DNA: TGTGCCAGCAGTTCCATAGATGGGGCCCTCACAGATACGCAGTATTTT. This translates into CASSSIDGALTDTQYF.

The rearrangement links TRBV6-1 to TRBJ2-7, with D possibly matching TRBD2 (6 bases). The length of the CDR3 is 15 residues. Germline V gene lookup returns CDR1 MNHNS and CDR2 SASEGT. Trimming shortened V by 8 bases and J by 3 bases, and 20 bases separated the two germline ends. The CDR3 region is CASQIASEMIYEQYF. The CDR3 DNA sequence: TGTGCCAGCCAGATAGCTAGCGAGATGATCTACGAGCAGTACTTC.

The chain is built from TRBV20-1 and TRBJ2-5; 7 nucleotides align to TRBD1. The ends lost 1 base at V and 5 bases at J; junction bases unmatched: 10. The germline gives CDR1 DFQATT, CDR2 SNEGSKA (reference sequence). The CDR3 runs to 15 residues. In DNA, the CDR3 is TGCAGTGCTAGAGTACCGACAGGGCGGCGGGAGACCCAGTACTTC. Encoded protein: CSARVPTGRRETQYF.

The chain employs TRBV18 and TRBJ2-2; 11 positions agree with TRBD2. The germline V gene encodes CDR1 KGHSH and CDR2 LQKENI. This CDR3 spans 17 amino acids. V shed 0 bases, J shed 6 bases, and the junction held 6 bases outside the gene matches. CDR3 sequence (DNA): TGTGCCAGCTCACCACCGACTAGCGGGGCCCACGCCGGGGAGCTGTTTTTT. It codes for CASSPPTSGAHAGELFF.

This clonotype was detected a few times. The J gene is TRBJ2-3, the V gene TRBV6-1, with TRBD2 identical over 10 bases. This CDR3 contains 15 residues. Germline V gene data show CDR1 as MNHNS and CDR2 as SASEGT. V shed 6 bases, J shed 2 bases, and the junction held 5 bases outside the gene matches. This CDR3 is CASSRAGGYTDTQYF. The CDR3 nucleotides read TGTGCCAGCAGCCGAGCGGGAGGGTACACAGATACGCAGTATTTT.